Listed below are T cell receptor beta chains from one sample, sequenced in a study of blood T cell repertoires in COVID-19. Measured with immunoSEQ multiplex PCR; TCRdb has only the in-frame clones, and not every one. Of about 320,000 clones listed, around 90% were seen once; the top ten hold around 5.9%. Sequenced sample: PBMCs or T cells enriched from blood (not recorded which). The receptor set was obtained from a woman younger than 45 who had recovered from COVID-19. Each CDR3 is given with its conserved first and last residue. A D gene is named only where the DNA matches it firmly. Size tells how often a clone was seen (once, few, many) or the class of an expanded clone, and some rows leave it out.

V gene	J gene	D gene	clone size	CDR3 protein	CDR3 DNA
TRBV29-1	TRBJ1-2	.	.	CSVEGATYGYTF	TGCAGCGTTGAGGGCGCGACCTATGGCTACACCTTC
TRBV10-3	TRBJ1-1	.	few	CAIRQGPNTEAFF	TGTGCCATCAGACAGGGACCGAACACTGAAGCTTTCTTT
TRBV29-1	TRBJ1-2	.	.	CSVGRARDSNYGYTF	TGCAGCGTTGGACGTGCGCGGGATTCTAACTATGGCTACACCTTC
TRBV28	TRBJ1-1	.	.	CAARGLDTEAFF	TGTGCCGCCCGAGGTCTGGACACTGAAGCTTTCTTT
TRBV27	TRBJ1-6	.	.	CASTATGYNSPLHF	TGTGCCAGCACCGCGACTGGCTATAATTCACCCCTCCACTTT
TRBV30	TRBJ1-4	.	.	CAWNGGEKLFF	TGTGCCTGGAACGGGGGGGAAAAACTGTTTTTT
TRBV6-5	TRBJ1-1	.	.	CASRVAALEAFF	TGTGCCAGCAGAGTGGCGGCTTTGGAAGCTTTCTTT
TRBV4-2	TRBJ2-3	.	.	CASSQEQGRVSTDTQYF	TGTGCCAGCAGCCAAGAACAGGGCAGGGTCAGCACAGATACGCAGTATTTT
TRBV11-2	TRBJ2-1	TRBD1	.	CASSLVVGDRVAEQFF	TGTGCCAGCAGCTTAGTCGTAGGTGACAGGGTTGCTGAGCAGTTCTTC
TRBV7-2	TRBJ1-5	.	.	CASSLAWGGDQPQHF	TGTGCCAGCAGCTTAGCTTGGGGGGGAGATCAGCCCCAGCATTTT
TRBV15	TRBJ1-2	.	few	CATSRGVRDNYGYTF	TGTGCCACCAGCAGAGGAGTCAGGGATAACTATGGCTACACCTTC
TRBV11-1	TRBJ1-2	.	.	CASSLLRNPGYGYTF	TGTGCCAGCAGCTTACTCAGGAATCCAGGCTATGGCTACACCTTC
TRBV19	TRBJ2-3	TRBD2	.	CASSGFQRGYTDTQYF	TGTGCCAGTAGTGGGTTCCAGCGGGGGTACACAGATACGCAGTATTTT
TRBV2	TRBJ1-5	.	.	CASSEAGTLQPQHF	TGTGCCAGCAGTGAGGCAGGCACCCTTCAGCCCCAGCATTTT
TRBV15	TRBJ1-5	TRBD1	.	CATSRGTGWDQPQHF	TGTGCCACCAGCAGGGGGACAGGGTGGGATCAGCCCCAGCATTTT
TRBV6-5	TRBJ2-5	TRBD2	.	CASSPPGLAEETQYF	TGTGCCAGCAGCCCGCCGGGACTAGCGGAAGAGACCCAGTACTTC
TRBV10-1	TRBJ2-3	.	.	CASSEGGWSDTDTQYF	TGCGCCAGCAGTGAAGGCGGCTGGTCGGACACAGATACGCAGTATTTT
TRBV2	TRBJ1-2	TRBD1	.	CASTPRDRVFYGYTF	TGTGCCAGCACCCCCCGGGACAGGGTCTTCTATGGCTACACCTTC
TRBV7-2	TRBJ1-2	.	.	CASEQGSVGGYTF	TGTGCCAGCGAACAGGGAAGTGTAGGTGGCTACACCTTC
TRBV10-1	TRBJ2-3	TRBD2	.	CASSPRLAGVSDTQYF	TGCGCCAGCAGCCCCAGACTAGCGGGGGTCTCAGATACGCAGTATTTT
TRBV29-1	TRBJ1-3	.	.	CSVESGAGNTIYF	TGCAGCGTTGAGTCAGGGGCCGGAAACACCATATATTTT
TRBV6-1	TRBJ1-5	TRBD1	few	CASSGRTGQGFSQPQHF	TGTGCCAGCAGTGGACGGACAGGGCAAGGGTTTAGTCAGCCCCAGCATTTT
TRBV5-6	TRBJ1-1	.	.	CASSRSGAGMNTEAFF	TGTGCCAGCAGCCGGAGCGGCGCAGGAATGAACACTGAAGCTTTCTTT
TRBV5-1	TRBJ1-1	.	.	CASSLQGTNTEAFF	TGCGCCAGCAGCTTACAGGGAACGAACACTGAAGCTTTCTTT
TRBV7-8	TRBJ2-5	TRBD1	.	CASTQGVGETQYF	TGTGCCAGCACCCAGGGGGTGGGAGAGACCCAGTACTTC
TRBV28	TRBJ1-1	TRBD1	once	CASSTQGFTEAFF	TGTGCCAGCAGTACACAGGGGTTCACTGAAGCTTTCTTT
TRBV7-9	TRBJ1-4	.	.	CASSFGSNEKLFF	TGTGCCAGCAGCTTCGGTTCTAATGAAAAACTGTTTTTT
TRBV5-4	TRBJ1-1	TRBD1	.	CASSSPTGGTLAEAFF	TGTGCCAGCAGCTCTCCGACAGGGGGCACCTTAGCTGAAGCTTTCTTT